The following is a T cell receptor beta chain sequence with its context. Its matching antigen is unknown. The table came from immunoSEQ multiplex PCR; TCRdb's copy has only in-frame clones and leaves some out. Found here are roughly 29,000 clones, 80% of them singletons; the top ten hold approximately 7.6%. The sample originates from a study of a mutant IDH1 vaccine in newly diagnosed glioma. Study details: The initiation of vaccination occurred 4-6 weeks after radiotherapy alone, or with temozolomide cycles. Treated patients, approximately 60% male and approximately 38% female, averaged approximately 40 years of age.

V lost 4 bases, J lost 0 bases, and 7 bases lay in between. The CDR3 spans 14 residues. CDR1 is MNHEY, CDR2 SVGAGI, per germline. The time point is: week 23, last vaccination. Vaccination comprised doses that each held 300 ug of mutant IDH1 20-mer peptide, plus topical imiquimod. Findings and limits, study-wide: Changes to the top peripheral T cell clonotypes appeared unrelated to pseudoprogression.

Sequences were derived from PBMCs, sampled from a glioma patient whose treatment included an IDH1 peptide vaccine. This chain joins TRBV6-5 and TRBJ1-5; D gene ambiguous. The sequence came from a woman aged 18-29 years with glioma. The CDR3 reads CASSFGPSNQPQHF. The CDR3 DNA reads TGTGCCAGCAGTTTCGGACCTAGCAATCAGCCCCAGCATTTT.